The rows below give T cell receptor beta chains drawn from one sample of a study of T cell changes during pregnancy in multiple sclerosis. Here immunoSEQ multiplex PCR was the method, and the copy in TCRdb shows in-frame clones only, minus some. The data show roughly 40,000 clones, roughly 90% seen once. Here the sequenced sample was CD8+ T cells from peripheral blood mononuclear cells, taken before pregnancy. These receptor sequences come from a female donor with multiple sclerosis, enrolled in a pregnancy study. The CDR3 runs from the conserved cysteine through the conserved F or W. D genes are given only for firm matches. For some rows the clone size is stated as once, few or many, or as a class when expanded; others skip it.

V	J	D	size	CDR3	DNA
TRBV19	TRBJ1-1	NA	NA	CASHDSNTEAFF	TGTGCCAGCCATGACAGCAACACTGAAGCTTTCTTT
TRBV5-1	TRBJ1-3	NA	NA	CASSLIGTGNTIYF	TGCGCCAGCAGCTTGATCGGGACAGGAAACACCATATATTTT
TRBV4-3	TRBJ2-7	TRBD1	NA	CASSQELGTGAHEQYF	TGCGCCAGCAGCCAAGAGCTGGGGACAGGGGCCCACGAGCAGTACTTC
TRBV6-5	TRBJ2-6	NA	NA	CASSPGISGANVLTF	TGTGCCAGCAGTCCAGGGATCTCTGGGGCCAACGTCCTGACTTTC
TRBV19	TRBJ2-7	TRBD1	NA	CASSQGTGVYEQYF	TGTGCCAGTAGTCAAGGGACAGGGGTCTACGAGCAGTACTTC
TRBV7-6	TRBJ2-1	TRBD2	NA	CASSLAGFYNEQFF	TGTGCCAGCAGCCTAGCGGGCTTCTACAATGAGCAGTTCTTC
TRBV2	TRBJ1-5	TRBD1	once	CASKGWTGNNQPQHF	TGTGCCAGCAAAGGGTGGACAGGGAACAATCAGCCCCAGCATTTT
TRBV19	TRBJ2-7	TRBD2	NA	CASSIGTRGNYEQYF	TGTGCCAGTAGTATCGGGACTAGAGGGAACTACGAGCAGTACTTC
TRBV7-6	TRBJ2-7	TRBD2	few	CASSLSRAGGTYEQYF	TGTGCCAGCAGCTTATCTCGCGCGGGAGGTACATACGAGCAGTACTTC
TRBV28	TRBJ1-1	NA	few	CASRSHQGNTEAFF	TGTGCCAGCAGGAGTCACCAGGGGAACACTGAAGCTTTCTTT
TRBV4-1	TRBJ2-1	NA	NA	CASSQVRGYNEQFF	TGCGCCAGCAGCCAAGTTAGGGGCTACAATGAGCAGTTCTTC
TRBV7-9	TRBJ2-1	TRBD2	NA	CASSLASGTSGRLNEQFF	TGTGCCAGCAGCTTAGCTTCCGGGACTAGCGGGAGACTCAATGAGCAGTTCTTC
TRBV7-9	TRBJ1-2	NA	NA	CASSPGLNYGYTF	TGTGCCAGCAGTCCCGGGTTAAACTATGGCTACACCTTC
TRBV5-5	TRBJ2-7	NA	once	CASSPAGSFSYEQYF	TGTGCCAGCAGCCCGGCGGGCTCCTTCTCCTACGAGCAGTACTTC
TRBV5-4	TRBJ2-1	NA	NA	CASSATLGAGDRHNEQFF	TGTGCCAGCAGCGCCACTCTTGGGGCGGGGGACAGGCACAATGAGCAGTTCTTC
TRBV4-1	TRBJ2-5	TRBD1	NA	CASSLGQGVVETQYF	TGCGCCAGCAGCCTGGGACAGGGGGTTGTAGAGACCCAGTACTTC
TRBV7-9	TRBJ2-3	TRBD1	NA	CASSSRDREYTDTQYF	TGTGCCAGCAGTAGTCGGGACAGGGAGTACACAGATACGCAGTATTTT
TRBV27	TRBJ2-1	TRBD2	NA	CASSSGLAGVYEQFF	TGTGCCAGCAGTTCGGGACTAGCGGGAGTCTATGAGCAGTTCTTC
TRBV29-1	TRBJ1-1	TRBD1	NA	CSALGTGTEAFF	TGCAGCGCGCTGGGGACAGGGACTGAAGCTTTCTTT
TRBV9	TRBJ2-7	TRBD2	NA	CASSVAGGSSGEQYF	TGTGCCAGCAGCGTAGCCGGCGGGAGCTCTGGAGAGCAGTACTTC
TRBV7-9	TRBJ1-3	NA	NA	CASSLEQDSGNTIYF	TGTGCCAGCAGCTTAGAACAGGACTCTGGAAACACCATATATTTT
TRBV27	TRBJ2-5	TRBD2	NA	CASSSPIRGGKETQYF	TGTGCCAGCAGTTCGCCTATTCGCGGGGGAAAAGAGACCCAGTACTTC
TRBV4-1	TRBJ2-3	TRBD1	NA	CASNPGGAGTDTQYF	TGCGCCAGCAACCCAGGGGGCGCAGGCACAGATACGCAGTATTTT
TRBV7-8	TRBJ2-3	TRBD2	NA	CASSLASAGGPDTQYF	TGTGCCAGCAGCTTAGCCTCGGCGGGAGGGCCAGATACGCAGTATTTT
TRBV2	TRBJ1-1	NA	NA	CASSYYEGVQIEAFF	TGTGCCAGCAGTTATTACGAGGGCGTTCAGATTGAAGCTTTCTTT
TRBV27	TRBJ1-5	NA	once	CASSLSGAEGYSNQPQHF	TGTGCCAGCAGTTTATCGGGGGCAGAGGGTTATAGCAATCAGCCCCAGCATTTT
TRBV28	TRBJ1-6	TRBD1	NA	CASRQQGAGNSPLHF	TGTGCCAGCAGACAACAGGGGGCCGGGAATTCACCCCTCCACTTT
TRBV7-9	TRBJ1-1	NA	NA	CASSAIGGGWDFNTEAFF	TGTGCCAGCAGCGCTATAGGGGGGGGATGGGATTTCAACACTGAAGCTTTCTTT
TRBV27	TRBJ2-7	NA	NA	CASSSSAASSYEQYF	TGTGCCAGCAGTTCCTCGGCGGCGAGCTCCTACGAGCAGTACTTC